Reported below is one T cell receptor (beta chain). Its specificity is unknown. The CDR3 sequence is 15 residues long. In germline, CDR1 is LNHDA, CDR2 SQIVND (reference sequence). J lost 12 bases, V lost 2 bases, and 15 bases had no gene match. The PCR contained 60 Vbeta and 13 Jbeta primers. Using immunoSEQ multiplex PCR, the repertoire was profiled, and TCRdb retains in-frame clones only, with some absent. The sample includes some 150,000 clones, roughly 73% of them seen just once. The record originates from a study of cytomegalovirus exposure and HLA in healthy donors. Study-wide results and limits: Apart from CMV serostatus, no immune exposure information was available. Diagnosis of cytomegalovirus status made by the classifier reportedly showed high specificity and sensitivity.

The source material was PBMCs. The chain joins TRBV19 to TRBJ1-1; the match to TRBD1 covers 7 bases. This sequence was found in a female donor in good health and CMV-seronegative. The CDR3 DNA is TGTGCCAGTAGTATATTCCCACTCCGACAGGGTAAAACTTTCTTT. The encoded protein is CASSIFPLRQGKTFF. Full variable domain (remainder filled in from reference TRBV19 and TRBJ1-1): DGGITQSPKYLFRKEGQNVTLSCEQNLNHDAMYWYRQDPGQGLRLIYYSQIVNDFQKGDIAEGYSVSREKKESFPLTVTSAQKNPTAFYLCASSIFPLRQGKTFFGQGTRLTVV.